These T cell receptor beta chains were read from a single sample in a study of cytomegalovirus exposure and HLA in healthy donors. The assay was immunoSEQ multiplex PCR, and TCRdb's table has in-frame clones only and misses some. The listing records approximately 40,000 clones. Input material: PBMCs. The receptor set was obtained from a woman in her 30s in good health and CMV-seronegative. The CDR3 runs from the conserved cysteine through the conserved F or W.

cdr3_aa: CASSRLAGGPHGELFF
cdr3_length: 16
v_call: TRBV27

cdr3_aa: CGGRQPGGLNNEQFF
cdr3_length: 15
v_call: TRBV30

cdr3_aa: CASSPQGNYGYTF
cdr3_length: 13
v_call: TRBV4-1

cdr3_aa: CASRGTGGQPQHF
cdr3_length: 13
v_call: TRBV28

cdr3_aa: CASRKVIAGDKEQYF
cdr3_length: 15
v_call: TRBV6-1

cdr3_aa: CAWSVSGELMNTEAFF
cdr3_length: 16
v_call: TRBV30

cdr3_aa: CASSSRDRGRPYGYTF
cdr3_length: 16
v_call: TRBV27

cdr3_aa: CARPPDRMNTEAFF
cdr3_length: 14
v_call: TRBV5-3

cdr3_aa: CASSGASPLSNQPQHF
cdr3_length: 16
v_call: TRBV6-1

cdr3_aa: CASSQAFAKLSEAFF
cdr3_length: 15
v_call: TRBV4-1